This TCR beta chain was documented in a study of shared clonotypes between healthy human individuals (dated by TCRdb to 2018 to 2021). Context from the whole study: A few men and a couple of women, aged 18 to 49 years, made up the cohort. Leukapheresis yielded between about 0.9 and 9.5 billion PBMCs per donor. For each donor, CD4 naive and CD4 memory were each given three plates, CD8 naive was given two plates, and CD8 memory was given one plate. To estimate repertoire size and how much clonotypes are shared between individuals, the study performed deep sequencing of blood TCR repertoires from roughly five healthy adults. To increase sequencing depth and limit assay-specific biases, different laboratories used diverse techniques to prepare libraries and sequence TCR repertoires. Here is what the overall study found, with its caveats: Across a handful of donors, approximately 4.6% of naive CD4, roughly 3.5% of naive CD8, approximately 2.5% of memory CD4, and 0.4% to 0.45% of memory CD8 clonotypes were shared. The small number of donors limited the genetic and exposure-history diversity represented. Incomplete sequencing was indicated by rarefaction of sorted-subset datasets, despite the large sequencing depth. Pairwise subsampling led to the expectation that sequencing depth would affect the degree of clonotype sharing among donors. Compared with non-shared clonotypes, the clonotypes found in all four sorted-subset donors had higher generation probabilities. Naive subsets generally had larger estimated clonotype richness than memory subsets. Sampling was limited to blood, and TCR repertoires in tissue likely differ from TCR repertoires in blood.

The CDR3 spans 16 residues, from the cysteine through the phenylalanine. The sequence is cut down to CDR3 DNA, 48 bases in frame from base 1. Per the germline V gene (reference sequence), PRHDT is the CDR1 and FYEKMQ is the CDR2. V is cut back by 4 bases and J by 0 bases, with 9 bases in the junction unmatched. Using the deep immunoSEQ assay, TCR CDR3 regions were amplified from genomic DNA by multiplex PCR. For each cell subset, the extracted genomic DNA was distributed evenly across all wells of several immunoSEQ 96-well plates, and each plate served as one replicate. Each replicate PCR for sorted subsets received about 220 ng genomic DNA, equal to roughly 30,000 T cell genomes. The purified libraries were quantified using a Qubit 3.0 fluorometer, sized with a Bioanalyzer 2100, and then quantified again using the KAPA Library Quantification kit. Each immunoSEQ 96-well plate was sequenced on its own single-read 150-cycle Illumina NextSeq 550 flow cell. In the paper's pipeline: The immunoSEQ output contained only junctional sequences without quality scores, so filtering could not match that applied to full-length reads. To assign V/J genes and CDR3, sequences were annotated using PyIR, a Python wrapper for IgBLAST v1.9, with IMGT germline references. Any read was removed if the V/J assignment was weak (E-value above 1e-6), the CDR3 was missing, or the read contained stop codons, out-of-frame junctions, or ambiguous translated residues. A V3J clonotype was defined by an identical inferred V gene, J gene, and CDR3 amino acid sequence. To compute the percentage overlap between repertoires, the number of shared unique clonotypes was divided by the size of the smaller repertoire. Three approaches were used to assess repertoire richness: RTK rarefaction, the Chao1 estimator, and Recon v2.1 estimates of unobserved clonotypes. For all TCRbeta clonotypes obtained by the gDNA method from a handful of donors, generation probabilities were computed with OLGA. Sourced from immuneACCESS, this table was stored by TCRdb with only in-frame sequences that have V and J called. A share of the clones is absent; for the studies checked, an unresolved V gene accounts for under half, and the remainder has no known explanation. V and J calls and clone size are as listed in that table; D and trimming were resolved from the DNA. The sample contains 2 million or so clones, 85% to 95% of them found a single time. Roughly 0.13% of the sample is held by the ten biggest clonotypes.

Healthy HIV-negative adults with no recently reported acute infections or vaccinations were included as donors. All donors were Caucasian adults living in Nashville, Tennessee, USA. CD4+ T cells were enriched by magnetic negative selection, after which naive cells were positively selected on CD45RA and the negative fraction was taken as the memory subset. After blood collection by leukapheresis, PBMCs were isolated using Ficoll-Histopaque density gradient centrifugation and then cryopreserved in the vapor phase of liquid nitrogen. Purity and quantity of every magnetically sorted T cell population were checked by analytical flow cytometry. Genomic DNA was isolated from every sorted fraction and measured by UV absorbance on a Nanodrop 2000c. Comments on this clone: Which antigen it targets is not known. A read error may be the cause here, since a much bigger clone is one base away.

The sequence links TRBV13 to TRBJ2-7; 7 bases in between match TRBD2. The receptor comes from a man younger than 35 in good health. The sequenced material came from naive CD4+ T cells sorted from blood. The cell subset or site label on this specimen signifies: CD45RA+ positively selected. The DNA is TGTGCCAGCAGCTCAGCGGCTAGCGGAACCTCCTACGAGCAGTACTTC. The translation is CASSSAASGTSYEQYF.